Detailed here is one T cell receptor (beta chain). The data were taken from a study of blood T cell repertoires in COVID-19. At the level of the study: PBMCs, B-cell-depleted T cells, or T cells were the source of the cDNA or gDNA that made up the material.

Under the authors' procedure: The authors estimated nucleated cell counts from reference gene primer amplification. The protocol was immunoSEQ multiplex PCR, while the TCRdb copy is restricted to in-frame clones and leaves out a portion. The V and J calls and clone size are taken from that table; D and trimming were inferred from the DNA. This table has roughly 240,000 clones, around four fifths appearing once. Trimming at V came to 3 bases and at J to 0 bases, leaving 6 bases not matched to a gene. Germline CDR1 and CDR2: MDHEN and SYDVKM. This CDR3 is built from 16 residues. This TCR was sampled from a woman aged 70-85 years with acute or convalescent COVID-19. The sample comprised peripheral blood. V gene TRBV28 combines with J gene TRBJ1-2; TRBD1 agrees at 8 bases. In nucleotides, the CDR3 is TGTGCCAGCAGTTTTTTCGGACAGGGAGCTAACTATGGCTACACCTTC. The encoded protein is CASSFFGQGANYGYTF.